This T cell receptor beta chain was documented in a study of neoadjuvant nivolumab and ipilimumab in lung cancer. TCRdb's copy holds only in-frame clones and misses some; the assay was immunoSEQ multiplex PCR. The repertoire has approximately 26,000 clones, approximately 80% of them found once; the top ten carry under 8%. The V gene lost 5 bases and the J gene lost 5 bases, with 13 bases spanning the gap. The CDR3 consists of 13 residues. Looked up from germline, CDR1 is SGHDT and CDR2 is YYEEEE. V and J are TRBV5-6 and TRBJ1-1; D unclear. Specimen: peripheral blood, collected before neoadjuvant nivolumab, alone or with ipilimumab. This TCR derives from an adult with non-small cell lung cancer. The CDR3 bases are TGTGCCAGCAGGTCCCGGTGGAGAACTGAAGCTTTCTTT. Protein sequence: CASRSRWRTEAFF.